This T cell receptor beta chain was observed in a study of response to subunit inactivated influenza vaccine. A note on this clonotype: A much larger clone sits a single nucleotide away, making a read error possible.

TCRdb called the RT-PCR reads again in MiXCR, with one record for every CDR3 protein. The table has 630,000 or so distinct CDR3 sequences, around 16% seen once; the top ten hold roughly 10%. This CDR3 comprises 12 residues. The germline gives CDR1 SQVTM, CDR2 ANQGSEA. The chain recombines TRBV29-1 with TRBJ2-5; D gene unclear. The assigned J gene may be wrong: the sequence end matches TRBJ2-1 better. This sample comprised PBMCs from blood, obtained approximately 12 days after vaccination. The sequence was obtained from a middle-aged man who received an inactivated influenza vaccine. The CDR3 nucleotides are TGCAGCGTTGAGGCAGGCGAAGAGACCCAGTTCTTC. Its protein is CSVEAGEETQFF.